This TCR beta chain was sequenced during a study of blood T cell repertoires in COVID-19. For the study at large: Acute-phase and convalescent COVID-19 samples originated in the United States, Italy and Spain. In each case, the material was cDNA or gDNA derived from T cells, B-cell-depleted T cells, or PBMCs.

To note about this clone: Other nucleotide sequences from this sample produce the same CDR3.

As handled by the study authors: The authors estimated nucleated cell counts from reference gene primer amplification. Using immunoSEQ multiplex PCR, the repertoire was profiled, and TCRdb retains in-frame clones only, with some absent. The V and J calls and clone size come from that table; D and trimming were worked out from the DNA. The data show under 300,000 clones, approximately 91% seen once. Recruitment covered roughly 22 US areas and drew participants whose ages spanned roughly 18 to 89 years. The germline CDR1 and CDR2 sequences are SGDLS and YYNGEE. After removal of 0 bases from V and 7 bases from J, the junction contained 2 bases not matched to a gene. The CDR3 has 15 residues.

This chain joins TRBV9 and TRBJ1-6; 9 bases fit TRBD1. The sequenced material came from PBMCs or T cells enriched from blood (not recorded which). This TCR derives from a woman in her thirties or forties with acute COVID-19. The CDR3 DNA reads TGTGCCAGCAGCGTAGAAGGGACAGGGAATTCACCCCTCCACTTT. This encodes CASSVEGTGNSPLHF. Complete variable domain (other parts from reference TRBV9 and TRBJ1-6): DSGVTQTPKHLITATGQRVTLRCSPRSGDLSVYWYQQSLDQGLQFLIQYYNGEERAKGNILERFSAQQFPDLHSELNLSSLELGDSALYFCASSVEGTGNSPLHFGNGTRLTVT.